This TCR beta chain originates from a study of Ad26.COV2.S vaccination and SARS-CoV-2 variants. Study information: In the COV1001 trial, the donor was in the Ad26.COV2.S arm. Donor got 5x10^10 or 1x10^11 viral particles of Ad26.COV2.S.

Overall study findings and caveats: Substantial post-vaccination breadth of spike-specific CD8+ and CD4+ T cell responses was reported.

The V gene's germline CDR1 is MDHEN and CDR2 SYDVKM. Trimming took 2 bases from V and 8 from J; bases not matched to a gene: 2. This CDR3 has 12 amino acids. Sequencing used immunoSEQ multiplex PCR; TCRdb keeps in-frame clones, though not all of them. The sample gives about 240,000 clones, 70% to 90% of which show up once; around 10% is in the top ten. This clone was recorded only once. Its specificity is not known. As for treatment: 15 to 20 received Ad26.COV2.S at low or high dose, single or two shots; about 5 received placebo; per-sample allocation not given. Sampling happened 63 days after the first vaccine or placebo injection. It was Wuhan-strain SARS-CoV-2 spike that the Ad26 vaccine vector expressed.

The V call is TRBV28, the J call TRBJ1-2, with 7 positions matching TRBD1. The sample consisted of peripheral blood, taken in a trial of Ad26.COV2.S vaccine versus placebo. The clonotype was recovered from a person between 18 and 65 years old who received the Ad26.COV2.S COVID-19 vaccine or a placebo. CDR3 residues: CASSLTGVGYTF. In DNA form, the CDR3 reads TGTGCCAGCAGTTTAACAGGGGTCGGCTACACCTTC.